This T cell receptor beta chain was captured by sequencing in a study of siplizumab effects on memory and regulatory T cells (dated by TCRdb to the late 2010s). For context, the study as a whole: The study looked at the effect of siplizumab, an anti-CD2 antibody, on alloreactive T-cell subsets in allogeneic mixed lymphocyte reactions made from human PBMCs. What the research found in general, with its limitations: Because sequences at frequencies below about 10^-5 were poorly captured, only a minor fraction of alloreactive clones could be mapped back to unstimulated subsets. Siplizumab significantly lowered the cumulative frequency of alloreactive sequences that could be traced to unstimulated CD4+ memory T cells. No functional confirmation was obtained for the suppressive function of proliferating Tregs from siplizumab cultures. Of the alloreactive CD4+ clones that could be mapped, the Treg-derived share averaged roughly 69% with siplizumab compared with about 25% in control reactions. Compared with memory T cells, unstimulated naive T cells appeared more diverse, and naive cells seemed to make a substantial contribution to the alloresponse. A naive or memory phenotype could not be assigned to roughly 75-96% of proliferating CD4+ or CD8+ clones.

V is clipped by 6 bases and J by 8 bases, and the sequence between their germline boundaries is 16 bases long. Inclusive of the bounding cysteine and phenylalanine, the CDR3 is 13 residues long. The kept DNA is CDR3 alone, 39 bases in frame from the first base. According to the germline V gene (reference sequence), CDR1 reads MNHEY and CDR2 reads SMNVEV. As to this clone: The antigen it recognizes is unknown. There are no base qualities to consult, and no much larger clone falls within one base.

Sorted unstimulated T cells, along with proliferating T cells recovered from mixed lymphocyte reactions, underwent TCRbeta CDR3 sequencing. Fresh whole blood from about 10 HLA-typed healthy donors served as the source for isolating PBMCs. To map where alloreactive clones came from, CD4+ non-regulatory T cells in the unstimulated state were FACS-sorted. The library was obtained by the immunoSEQ multiplex PCR assay. Approximately 10^5 TCR templates per sample were assayed on the deep sequencing platform. Genomic DNA extracted from sorted T cells was the material used for TCRbeta CDR3 sequencing. In the source study's methods: The R programming language was used for clonal analysis of the TCRbeta CDR3 data. Alloreactive CD4+ and CD8+ clones were identified by comparing unstimulated samples to CFSE-low samples taken after the reaction. By matching sequences to the repertoires of sorted unstimulated Treg and non-Treg cells, each alloreactive CD4+ clone was assigned a regulatory or non-regulatory origin. TCRdb took this table from immuneACCESS and kept in-frame rearrangements with V and J called. Such tables lack part of the clones; where checked against another copy, unresolved V genes explain under half of the gap, and the rest is unexplained. V and J calls plus clone size are reproduced from that table; the DNA served to infer D and trimming. The sample records around 97,000 clones, roughly 94% of which are singletons. The ten top clones hold about 1.4% of the sample.

The sequence links TRBV27 to TRBJ1-1; TRBD1 is a possible D gene, resting on 6 matching bases. The source material was non-Treg CD4+ T cells sorted from blood. Sample cell subset or site, as interpreted from the label and publication: FACS-sorted unstimulated CD4+ non-regulatory T cells. The sequence came from a human donor in good health. The CDR3 loop reads CASSRQGIGEAFF. The DNA sequence is given as TGTGCCAGCAGCCGTCAGGGGATTGGGGAAGCTTTCTTT.